The T cell receptor (beta chain) described here comes from a study of early T cells in non-severe SARS-CoV-2 infection (dated by TCRdb to the early 2020s). Concerning the study at large: Because TCR sequencing relied on bulk RNA taken from unsorted whole blood, pairing of alpha and beta chains was not possible. Results and caveats for the whole study, not just this receptor: VDJdb matching was skewed toward anti-spike CD8 responses, so virus-specific expansions were likely underestimated and private and CD4 specificities were missed.

Set within a cohort of healthcare workers in London, UK, this nested case-control study involved weekly PCR testing of nasopharyngeal swabs along with blood sampling. Healthcare workers were recruited between 23 and 31 March 2020, during the week of the UK lockdown, and were followed weekly for up to roughly 15 weeks. Libraries came from 5' RACE. TCRdb lists the instrument as NextSeq 500. In the TCR library protocol, unique molecular identifiers were attached to individual cDNA molecules to correct for PCR bias and sequencing error. TCR alpha and beta chains were both sequenced, and the abundances of alpha and beta sequences in each sample were closely correlated with each other. Per the authors' processing: Decombinator V4 was used to annotate TCR sequences for V gene, J gene and CDR3. TCRs were defined as expanded if a significant change between any two time points was detected under a Poisson model with p below 0.0001. TCR abundances were normalised to the total number of TCRs sequenced per sample and expressed as counts per million. VDJdb, accessed 1 November 2021, was searched for CMV, EBV and SARS-CoV-2 annotated TCRs, excluding TCRs annotated for multiple antigens. TCRdb trimmed public reads at Q25 via fastp, called clones via MiXCR and kept in-frame beta chains. Every entry covers one CDR3 protein and lists the most common genes and DNA from its rows. In this record, the V and J calls reflect TCRdb's handling and not the investigators' own analysis. The sample profile shows some 75,000 distinct CDR3 sequences; roughly an eighth of them were found once. About 1.5% of the sample comes from the top ten.

This clonotype showed up many times. Its antigen remains undetermined. There are no base qualities to consult, and no much larger clone falls within one base. This clonotype was sampled from an adult who was a healthcare worker with PCR-confirmed SARS-CoV-2 infection or an uninfected control (not recorded which). The sample consisted of whole blood.

The encoded CDR3 is CASSLKLAGADTQYF. The DNA sequence reads TGCGCCAGCAGCCTAAAACTAGCGGGGGCAGATACGCAGTATTTT. The chain joins TRBV5-1 to TRBJ2-3, with 11 middle bases fitting TRBD2. V is pruned by 4 bases and J by 4 bases, leaving 5 bases of the junction without a gene match. The CDR3 runs 15 residues from the cysteine to the phenylalanine. The DNA shown is the 45-base CDR3, in frame from base 1. The germline V gene supplies CDR1 SGHRS and CDR2 YFSETQ.